These 14 T cell receptor beta chains came from one sample sequenced in a study of vaccination and CD4 T cells after COVID-19. These receptors are not linked to any known antigen. The treatment: approximately 10-day PBMC culture with coronavirus spike peptide pools or control peptides (ViraFEST assay). With the Oncomine TCR Beta short-read assay, DNA from cultured CD4+ T cells was sequenced. A single record per CDR3 protein comes from TCRdb applying MiXCR to the PCR reads. The sample consists of around 15,000 distinct CDR3 sequences, about two fifths of them appearing once. Sequenced here: CD4+ T cells from blood, cultured in vitro, sampled after SARS-CoV-2 vaccination. The receptors here all came from a human donor who had recovered from COVID-19.

There are a few counts of this clonotype. The rearrangement uses TRBV2 and TRBJ1-5, with D possibly matching TRBD1 (6 bases). Per the germline V gene, CDR1 is SNHLY and CDR2 is FYNNEI. V lost 3 bases and J 1 base, leaving 10 bases between the germline ends. This CDR3 comprises 15 residues. The CDR3 sequence: CASSEDRPSNQPQHF. CDR3 DNA: TGTGCCAGCAGTGAGGACAGACCGAGCAATCAGCCCCAGCATTTT. The full variable domain, with the rest looked up from reference TRBV2 and TRBJ1-5, is EPEVTQTPSHQVTQMGQEVILRCVPISNHLYFYWYRQILGQKVEFLVSFYNNEISEKSEIFDDQFSVERPDGSNFTLKIRSTKLEDSAMYFCASSEDRPSNQPQHFGDGTRLSIL.

V gene TRBV27 combines with J gene TRBJ1-6, with D tentatively TRBD1 (5 bases). Trimming shortened V by 4 bases and J by 7 bases, and 14 bases separated the two germline ends. Germline CDR1 is MNHEY and CDR2 is SMNVEV (reference sequence). The CDR3 is 15 residues long. As DNA, the CDR3 is TGTGCCAGCAGTTCGGGACGAATAGGCAATTCACCCCTCCACTTT. This translates into CASSSGRIGNSPLHF.

The chain couples TRBV7-8 to TRBJ2-1, with no clear D. The CDR3 covers 13 residues. The ends were cut back, 1 base at V and 9 bases at J, with 10 bases in the middle. Germline CDR1 is SGHVS and CDR2 is FQNEAQ. CDR3 DNA sequence: TGTGCCAGCAGCTTAGAACTCCACAGTGAGCAGTTCTTC. Amino acids: CASSLELHSEQFF.

To note about this clonotype: Given the absence of the conserved phenylalanine or tryptophan at the CDR3 end, a read error is likely. The chain has TRBV6-2 or TRBV6-3 and TRBJ2-1; D unclear. This CDR3 comprises 14 residues. The germline gives CDR1 MNHEY, CDR2 SVGEGT. This CDR3 reads CASRVASSCNEQFL. The CDR3 coding sequence is TGTGCCAGCAGAGTAGCTTCATCCTGCAATGAGCAGTTCCTC.

The V gene is TRBV6-5, the J gene TRBJ2-5; a possible D gene is TRBD1 (6 bases). V was cut by 2 bases and J by 4 bases, with 14 bases left in between. Germline V gene sequence: CDR1 MNHEY, CDR2 SVGAGI. The CDR3 covers 15 residues. The CDR3 bases are TGTGCCAGCAGTTACGAAGGGGGACGGCTAGAGACCCAGTACTTC. Translating it yields CASSYEGGRLETQYF.

V and J are TRBV5-4 and TRBJ2-3, with 12 nucleotides matching TRBD2. This CDR3 has 17 amino acids. Trimming took 4 bases from V and 4 from J; bases not matched to a gene: 10. Germline CDR1 and CDR2: SGHNT and YYREEE (reference sequence). The CDR3 sequence: CASSPPGLAGLADTQYF. As DNA, the CDR3 is TGTGCCAGCAGCCCACCAGGACTAGCGGGACTTGCAGATACGCAGTATTTT.

In its sample, this clonotype was seen a few times. The chain combines TRBV7-3 with TRBJ2-2; 7 bases are a match to TRBD1. CDR3 length: 16 amino acids. CDR1 SGHTA and CDR2 FQGTGA come from the germline V gene. Germline trimming cut 1 base from V and 7 bases from J; bases unmatched to any gene: 9. DNA for the CDR3: TGTGCCAGCAGCTTAAGAAAGGGTCAGGGGGTCGGGGAGCTGTTTTTT. Its protein is CASSLRKGQGVGELFF.

The rearrangement joins TRBV2 to TRBJ1-1; D ambiguous. Germline V gene lookup returns CDR1 SNHLY and CDR2 FYNNEI. This CDR3 is 12 amino acids long. V lost 5 bases and J 2 bases, leaving 6 bases between the germline ends. For the CDR3, the DNA is TGTGCCAGCAGTCCCGATAACACTGAAGCTTTCTTT. Translation gives CASSPDNTEAFF.

The rearrangement uses TRBV25-1 and TRBJ2-7; D is uncertain. The CDR3 has 11 residues. Germline values: CDR1 MGHDK, CDR2 SYGVNS. The V gene lost 7 bases and the J gene lost 4 bases, with 8 bases spanning the gap. CDR3 loop: CASIGKYEQYF. In DNA form, the CDR3 reads TGTGCCAGCATTGGAAAGTACGAGCAGTACTTC.

This clonotype was counted only a few times. This chain links TRBV20-1 with TRBJ2-2, with 10 bases fitting TRBD1. Germline V lookup: CDR1 DFQATT, CDR2 SNEGSKA (reference sequence). CDR3 length: 15 amino acids. V dropped 2 bases and J dropped 5; count of bases not matched to a gene: 5. The CDR3 sequence is CSARTGTGVTGELFF. CDR3 in DNA: TGCAGTGCTAGAACCGGGACAGGGGTGACCGGGGAGCTGTTTTTT.

A single count supports this clonotype. The chain is built from TRBV7-2 and TRBJ2-3, with 7 bases aligning to TRBD2. Trimming removed 0 bases from V and 7 bases from J; junction bases left unmatched: 10. The CDR3 extends over 16 amino acids. CDR1 SGHTA and CDR2 FQGNSA come from the germline V gene. Written as DNA, the CDR3 is TGTGCCAGCAGCTTAGCGCCTAGCGGTAGTATGAATACGCAGTATTTT. It codes for CASSLAPSGSMNTQYF.

This clonotype has more than one count but fewer than ten. The chain is built from TRBV20-1 and TRBJ2-5; 8 bases are a match to TRBD2. This CDR3 region has 14 residues. The junction had 7 bases not matched to a gene; V was cut back by 5 bases and J by 2 bases. Germline CDR1 and CDR2: DFQATT and SNEGSKA (reference sequence). The CDR3: CSARSGSGQETQYF. The CDR3 DNA is TGCAGTGCTCGAAGCGGGAGTGGGCAAGAGACCCAGTACTTC.

This chain links TRBV6-1 with TRBJ1-6; D is unclear. From germline, CDR1 is MNHNS and CDR2 SASEGT. This CDR3 region has 12 residues. Deletions cut 11 bases from V and 6 bases from J, with 11 bases between. The CDR3 region is CALGGPNSPLHF. CDR3 DNA: TGTGCCTTGGGAGGGCCTAATTCACCCCTCCACTTT.

This clonotype was seen more than once but under ten times. The chain employs TRBV7-2 and TRBJ1-2, with 7 positions matching TRBD1. Looked up from germline, CDR1 is SGHTA and CDR2 is FQGNSA. The CDR3 sequence is 14 residues long. Losses at the gene ends were 6 bases for V and 4 bases for J; bases not matched to a gene: 8. CDR3 amino acids: CASSRDREGYGYTF. CDR3 DNA: TGTGCCAGCAGTCGTGACAGGGAGGGCTATGGCTACACCTTC. Full variable domain (remainder filled in from reference TRBV7-2 and TRBJ1-2): GAGVSQSPSNKVTEKGKDVELRCDPISGHTALYWYRQSLGQGLEFLIYFQGNSAPDKSGLPSDRFSAERTGGSVSTLTIQRTQQEDSAVYLCASSRDREGYGYTFGSGTRLTVV.